This entry concerns a single T cell receptor (beta chain). The data were taken from a study of cytomegalovirus exposure and HLA in healthy donors. The CDR3 has 16 residues. Germline loops: CDR1 KGHSH, CDR2 LQKENI. V was pared by 2 bases and J by 0 bases, with 12 bases between. Researchers ran the PCR with 60 Vbeta and 13 Jbeta primers. In the source study's methods: Unique TCR beta chains numbered about 80 million in a later analysis, with around 12 million shared. Assay: immunoSEQ multiplex PCR; the TCRdb copy retains only in-frame clones and omits some. V and J calls and clone size are those listed in that table; D and trimming were worked out from the DNA. The sample contains 200,000 or so clones, about 83% of which appear only once.

This sequence was found in a woman aged 25 to 39 in good health and CMV-seropositive. What was sequenced was PBMCs. J is TRBJ2-3 and V is TRBV18; D remains unclear. The CDR3 loop reads CASSPTIRASTDTQYF. The CDR3 nucleotides are TGTGCCAGCTCACCAACGATCCGAGCGAGCACAGATACGCAGTATTTT.